A selection of T cell receptor beta chains follows, all from one sample in a study of blood T cells in healthy people across ages. TCRdb passed the 5' RACE reads through MiXCR, listing each CDR3 protein once. The table has 1.5 million to 2 million distinct CDR3 sequences, approximately 50% seen once. Sequenced sample: blood. Receptor source: a woman aged 40 to 50 in good health. CDR3s include the opening cysteine and the closing phenylalanine or tryptophan. Each record gives: J gene, clone size, V gene, CDR3 protein. The size entry is marked missing in some rows and otherwise reads once, few, many or a size class.

>TRBJ2-1|.|TRBV5-6
CASGKYRGLGNEQFF
>TRBJ2-1|.|TRBV6-1
CASREWASGEQFF
>TRBJ2-7|.|TRBV4-3
CASSQDSSLPGHKFYSYEQYF
>TRBJ2-5|.|TRBV5-1
CASSLVGQKETQYF
>TRBJ1-1|once|TRBV20-1
CSARDRTGMNTEAFF
>TRBJ2-5|few|TRBV7-2
CASSWGSSGGQETQYF
>TRBJ1-1|once|TRBV10-3
CAIGMGQLNTEAFF
>.|.|TRBV20-1
CSARDCGYEQYF
>TRBJ2-5|.|TRBV7-8
CASSFPYRDQETQYF
>TRBJ2-1|.|TRBV20-1
CSARDLRLAGSYNEQFF
>TRBJ1-2|.|TRBV4-2
CANSRQETGNYGYTF
>TRBJ2-1|many|TRBV2
CASRRDSQSSQFF
>TRBJ2-1|.|TRBV7-9
CASSLARLNERFF
>TRBJ1-2|.|TRBV14
CASSSWDRSGYTF
>TRBJ2-2|once|TRBV21-1
CASSNPGRCRNTGELFF
>TRBJ1-1|.|TRBV20-1
CSVLRIGEAFF
>TRBJ1-2|.|TRBV21-1
CASKKWSGDYGYTF
>TRBJ2-1|.|TRBV14
CASSQGVVSGGRFYNEQFF
>TRBJ1-6|.|TRBV27
CASSFVGSPLHF
>TRBJ2-7|.|TRBV4-1
CASSQVWDGGSYEQYF
>TRBJ2-7|once|TRBV28
CASSTPQGRSYEQYF
>TRBJ2-3|.|TRBV18
CASLPTRTDTQYF
>.|.|TRBV29-1
CSVATSGRAETQYF
>TRBJ2-7|few|TRBV6-2/TRBV6-3
CASSYVGVNEQYF
>TRBJ2-5|few|TRBV19
CASSSGGKAAMETQYF
>TRBJ2-3|.|TRBV4-1
CASSPSTGGFGTQYF
>TRBJ2-7|.|TRBV13
CASSSSLFLGEQYF
>TRBJ2-5|.|TRBV28
CASSPPPQGGVITQETQYF
>TRBJ1-2|.|TRBV12-3/TRBV12-4
CASSLGRPSWGYTF
>TRBJ1-4|.|TRBV2
CASSESGRWTNEKLFF
>TRBJ1-1|.|TRBV10-3
CAISDRLMNTEAFF
>TRBJ1-6|few|TRBV2
CASKWGQNNSPLHF
>TRBJ2-1|.|TRBV7-6
CASSSGTLSYNEQFF
>TRBJ2-7|.|TRBV12-3/TRBV12-4
CASSPDSRYEQYF